What follows describes a single TCR beta chain. Germline loops: CDR1 ENHRY, CDR2 SYGVKD. This CDR3 region has 14 residues. The V gene lost 4 bases and the J gene lost 0 bases, with 10 bases spanning the gap. The data belong to a study of CD8+CD57+ T cells in acquired aplastic anemia. The use of genomic DNA as template underpinned the TCR beta VDJ and CDR3 profiling. TCRdb independently ran MiXCR on the reads; one entry per CDR3 protein. The sample records about 120,000 distinct CDR3 sequences, approximately 50% being singletons. Only patients with CD8+CD57+ cell expansion on flow cytometry were chosen for sequencing. Severe acquired aplastic anemia affected all patients.

This TCR derives from a human donor with aplastic anemia. The sample consisted of sorted CD4+, CD8+, or CD8+CD57+ T cells (not recorded which) from PBMCs. The V call is TRBV10-3, the J call TRBJ2-7; D uncertain. CDR3 in DNA: TGTGCCATCAGTGGGACGCAGAGCTCCTACGAGCAGTACTTC. It codes for CAISGTQSSYEQYF.